This T cell receptor beta chain was captured in a study of cytomegalovirus exposure and HLA in healthy donors. The V and J ends lost 3 bases and 7 bases, in that order; junction bases with no gene match: 6. In germline, CDR1 is SGHNT, CDR2 YYREEE (reference sequence). CDR3 length equals 13 residues. Findings of the study overall: HLA alleles showed associations with around 15,000 TCR beta sequences in a later analysis, at a 0.05 false discovery rate.

Primers: 60 Vbeta forward and 13 Jbeta reverse. The data were produced by immunoSEQ multiplex PCR, yet TCRdb's version contains in-frame clones alone and is incomplete. The table records some 150,000 clones, approximately 82% of them present only once. As concerns this clone: Its antigen remains unidentified.

This chain uses TRBV5-4 with TRBJ2-7; 8 bases are shared with TRBD2. The receptor's source is a man younger than 45 in good health and CMV-seropositive. The sequenced material came from PBMCs. CDR3 sequence (DNA): TGTGCCAGCAGCTCGGGGGGGCCCGGGGAGCAGTACTTC. Its protein product is CASSSGGPGEQYF.